The 6 T cell receptor beta chains presented below share a single source sample, sequenced in a study of memory CD4+ T cells and cytomegalovirus serostatus. The sort gate was single viable CD3+CD4+CD8-CD45RO+ cells for memory CD4+ T cells. The table came from immunoSEQ multiplex PCR; TCRdb's copy has only in-frame clones and leaves some out. The sample holds about 75,000 clones, 78% seen once. The sample comprised memory CD4+ T cells from blood. These receptors came from an adult in good health and CMV-seropositive.

The CDR3 nucleotides are TGTGCCAGCAGCGTAGTCGGGGGGGGGTACAATGAGCAGTTCTTC. This sequence encodes CASSVVGGGYNEQFF. The V call is TRBV9, the J call TRBJ2-1, with 8 bases identical to TRBD2. Germline V gene lookup returns CDR1 SGDLS and CDR2 YYNGEE. The V gene end was trimmed by 0 bases and the J gene end by 4 bases; junction bases not matched to a gene: 3. The CDR3 is 15 residues long.

The V and J genes are TRBV27 and TRBJ2-3; 10 positions agree with TRBD2. Germline-derived CDR1 and CDR2 are MNHEY and SMNVEV (reference sequence). V trimming: 5 bases; J trimming: 1 base; junction bases outside the gene matches: 6. This CDR3 spans 16 amino acids. The CDR3 protein is CASSLPSGSGTDTQYF. The CDR3 bases are TGTGCCAGCAGTCTCCCTAGCGGGAGTGGCACAGATACGCAGTATTTT.

The chain joins TRBV27 to TRBJ1-2; maybe TRBD1 (5 bases). CDR3 length: 13 amino acids. Trimming shortened V by 8 bases and J by 4 bases, and 14 bases separated the two germline ends. Germline-derived CDR1 and CDR2 are MNHEY and SMNVEV (reference sequence). The CDR3 region is CASGGTHLYGYTF. CDR3 coding DNA: TGTGCCAGCGGAGGGACCCATCTCTATGGCTACACCTTC.

The V and J genes are TRBV30 and TRBJ1-2, with D unresolved. V was clipped by 7 bases and J by 8 bases, with 11 bases between them. The CDR3 extends over 10 amino acids. CDR1 and CDR2 (germline): GTSNPN, SVGIG (reference sequence). The CDR3 region is CASSANGYTF. For the CDR3, the DNA is TGTGCCTCCTCTGCAAACGGCTACACCTTC.

A single count supports this clone. The rearrangement uses TRBV29-1 and TRBJ2-1; TRBD1 matches 12 bases. In germline, CDR1 is SQVTM, CDR2 ANQGSEA. Trimming removed 7 bases from V and 7 bases from J; junction bases left unmatched: 8. The CDR3 is 14 amino acids. The CDR3 DNA follows: TGCAGCGGCCCGGGACAGGGGGCGGCAAATGAGCAGTTCTTC. Its protein product is CSGPGQGAANEQFF.

This clone was seen a handful of times. The chain recombines TRBV5-1 with TRBJ1-1; D is ambiguous. The V gene lost 2 bases and the J gene lost 0 bases, with 11 bases spanning the gap. CDR1 is SGHRS, CDR2 YFSETQ, per germline. The CDR3 length is 15 residues. The CDR3 DNA sequence: TGCGCCAGCAGCTTTTCGGTGGGGTTGAACACTGAAGCTTTCTTT. This encodes CASSFSVGLNTEAFF.